This TCR beta chain was sequenced in a study of immune evolution from preneoplasia to lung adenocarcinoma. Generated by immunoSEQ multiplex PCR, the TCRdb table keeps only in-frame clones and is missing some. Of some 4,800 clones listed, 60% to 85% are singletons. CDR3 length: 16 amino acids. Germline CDR1 reads MGHRA; CDR2 reads YSYEKL. V lost 0 bases to trimming and J lost 9 bases; unmatched junction nucleotides: 9. Sequenced sample: FFPE adjacent normal lung tissue. The clonotype originates from a donor at least 70 years old with lung adenocarcinoma. V gene TRBV4-1 combines with J gene TRBJ2-1, with TRBD2 matching over 9 bases. The CDR3 nucleotides are TGCGCCAGCAGCCAAGATATAGCGGGAGTCCCTAGTGAGCAGTTCTTC. It yields the protein CASSQDIAGVPSEQFF.